This T cell receptor (beta chain) stems from a study of STAT5B mutations in CD4+ large granular lymphocyte leukemia. TCRdb keeps only in-frame clones here, not all; method: immunoSEQ multiplex PCR. The sample consists of roughly 34,000 clones, over 65% of them appearing once. In its sample, this clone was seen once. The CDR3 is made up of 15 amino acids. Trimming removed 5 bases at V and 5 bases at J, with 16 bases between. Germline V CDR1 and CDR2: SGHRS, YFSETQ. Sequenced material: CD4+ T cells from blood buffy coats. The sequence came from a human donor in good health. This chain uses TRBV5-1 with TRBJ2-2; possibly TRBD1 or TRBD2 for D (5 bases each). In DNA, the CDR3 is TGCGCCAGCAGGGCCGGGACCTTAGGTACCGGGGAGCTGTTTTTT. It yields the protein CASRAGTLGTGELFF.